The clone carrying this T cell receptor (beta chain) showed up just once. Its specificity is not known. This sample is drawn from a study of T cell responses to AZD1222 COVID-19 vaccine. Study results and caveats: Regions left unmutated in variants are reportedly the target of nearly half of spike-specific TCRs. Of the AZD1222 recipients, only five to seven were seropositive at baseline.

The method was immunoSEQ multiplex PCR; TCRdb's version includes in-frame clones alone and lacks a portion of them. Among 210,000 or so clones listed, roughly 91% were seen once. V lost 3 bases, J lost 0 bases, and 14 bases lay in between. The germline gives CDR1 WSHSY, CDR2 SAAADI. This CDR3 spans 16 amino acids. This TCR was sampled from an adult in good health. The source was peripheral blood, collected on day 0 of MenACWY control vaccination. This chain joins TRBV10-2 and TRBJ1-2; D remains unclear. CDR3 coding DNA: TGCGCCAGCAGTGATTTTGTTGGGCAGGCTAACTATGGCTACACCTTC. Translated: CASSDFVGQANYGYTF.